The 7 T cell receptor beta chains below were found in one sample sequenced in a study of T cells in Graves' hyperthyroidism and ophthalmopathy. Researchers amplified the TCR beta CDR3 regions from RNA transcripts. TCR CDR3 regions were first amplified by RT-PCR with HTBI primers. TCRdb reprocessed the multiplex PCR reads with MiXCR, giving one entry per CDR3 protein. The sample lists approximately 360,000 distinct CDR3 sequences; approximately 25% were seen once. Material: blood. The receptors derive from a man aged 50-59 years with Graves' hyperthyroidism.

This clonotype came up many times. The rearrangement uses TRBV11-2 and TRBJ1-1, with TRBD1 matching 7 bases. CDR1 is SGHAT, CDR2 FQNNGV, per germline. Trimming removed 5 bases from V and 4 bases from J; junction bases left unmatched: 7. The CDR3 runs 14 residues. The DNA of the CDR3 is TGTGCCAGCAGCACAAGACAGGGAGGCACTGAAGCTTTCTTT. The encoded protein is CASSTRQGGTEAFF.

The chain carries TRBV20-1 and TRBJ1-1, with no clear D. The CDR3 has 14 amino acids. The germline V and J ends were trimmed by 0 bases and 3 bases, with 11 bases remaining between them. Germline V CDR1 and CDR2: DFQATT, SNEGSKA (reference sequence). The CDR3 nucleotides read TGCAGTGCTAGAGAGGGCGCCACGGACACTGAAGCTTTCTTT. This sequence encodes CSAREGATDTEAFF.

The V and J genes are TRBV9 and TRBJ2-2, with D uncertain. CDR1 and CDR2 (germline): SGDLS, YYNGEE. V was pared by 0 bases and J by 1 base, with 1 base between. The CDR3 consists of 13 residues. CDR3 in amino acids: CASSVGNTGELFF. Written as DNA, the CDR3 is TGTGCCAGCAGCGTAGGGAACACCGGGGAGCTGTTTTTT.

This clonotype was counted many times. V gene TRBV6-1 combines with J gene TRBJ1-2; TRBD1 agrees at 9 bases. CDR1 and CDR2 (germline): MNHNS, SASEGT. The V gene end was trimmed by 5 bases and the J gene end by 6 bases; junction bases not matched to a gene: 10. The CDR3 extends over 15 amino acids. In DNA, the CDR3 is TGTGCCAGCAGTTCCAGAAACAGACAGGGGGATGGCTACACCTTC. Translated, it gives CASSSRNRQGDGYTF.

This clonotype came up a few times. The chain recombines TRBV5-1 with TRBJ2-1; 8 nucleotides line up with TRBD2. J was trimmed by 4 bases and V by 0 bases; bases with no gene match: 3. In germline, CDR1 is SGHRS, CDR2 YFSETQ. This CDR3 spans 15 amino acids. The CDR3 loop is CASSLAGGGYNEQFF. CDR3 DNA: TGCGCCAGCAGCTTGGCGGGGGGGGGTTACAATGAGCAGTTCTTC.

The genes are TRBV5-1 and TRBJ2-7; a possible D gene is TRBD2 (6 bases). The CDR3 is 14 amino acids. CDR1 is SGHRS and CDR2 is YFSETQ in the germline V gene. Between the trimmed V and J ends, which lost 3 bases and 2 bases, there was a span of 12 bases. CDR3 residues: CASSWAAGTYEQYF. CDR3 DNA: TGCGCCAGCAGCTGGGCTGCGGGGACCTACGAGCAGTACTTC.

This chain connects TRBV7-3 to TRBJ1-2; 8 bases match TRBD1. Germline V gives CDR1 SGHTA, CDR2 FQGTGA. Trimming took 5 bases from V and 3 from J; bases not matched to a gene: 5. CDR3 length equals 14 residues. DNA for the CDR3: TGTGCCAGCAGCCCAGGGGGCGGCCACTATGGCTACACCTTC. It is translated as CASSPGGGHYGYTF.